These 10 T cell receptor beta chains were sequenced from one sample in a study of Graves' ophthalmopathy and Graves' hyperthyroidism. Investigators amplified TCR beta CDR3 regions from RNA transcripts. The library came from an HTBI-primed first-round RT-PCR and a second-round multiplex PCR. From the multiplex PCR reads, TCRdb called clonotypes with MiXCR, one entry per CDR3 protein. Of about 500,000 distinct CDR3 sequences detected, 14% appear once; the ten largest clones hold more than 8.5%. The material sequenced was blood. The receptors originated from a woman in her 30s with Graves' ophthalmopathy.

This clonotype was counted ten times or more. The V gene is TRBV6-5, the J gene TRBJ1-5; D gene ambiguous. With 3 bases removed from V and 0 bases from J, the gap between germline ends came to 12 bases. This CDR3 spans 16 amino acids. Germline V CDR1 and CDR2: MNHEY, SVGAGI. The CDR3 DNA reads TGTGCCAGCAGTTATAGTTCCAGAGATAGCAATCAGCCCCAGCATTTT. Its translation: CASSYSSRDSNQPQHF.

This clonotype appeared many times. This chain uses TRBV11-1 with TRBJ2-7; D might be TRBD1 (6 bases). The CDR3 extends over 16 amino acids. V lost 6 bases and J 5 bases, leaving 23 bases between the germline ends. Germline CDR1 reads SGHAT; CDR2 reads FQDESV (reference sequence). CDR3 coding DNA: TGTGCCAGCAGTTTTCACCTGAGGGCAGGGGTCAACGAGCAGTACTTC. Translated: CASSFHLRAGVNEQYF.

The rearrangement joins TRBV28 to TRBJ2-7; D possibly matches TRBD1 or TRBD2 (6 bases each). CDR3 length: 16 amino acids. With 1 base removed from V and 5 bases from J, the gap between germline ends came to 18 bases. Per germline, CDR1 MDHEN and CDR2 SYDVKM. The CDR3 region is CASSLFSPGARDEQYF. The CDR3 DNA is TGTGCCAGCAGTTTATTTTCCCCGGGGGCCAGGGACGAGCAGTACTTC.

This clonotype occurred many times. CDR3: CASSLSVAGVAGELFF. CDR3 nucleotide sequence: TGCGCCAGCAGCTTGTCGGTAGCGGGAGTAGCCGGGGAGCTGTTTTTT. The chain couples TRBV5-1 to TRBJ2-2; 9 nucleotides line up with TRBD2. Looked up from germline, CDR1 is SGHRS and CDR2 is YFSETQ. The CDR3 runs to 16 residues. V dropped 1 base and J dropped 6; count of bases not matched to a gene: 7. Full variable domain (remainder filled in from reference TRBV5-1 and TRBJ2-2): KAGVTQTPRYLIKTRGQQVTLSCSPISGHRSVSWYQQTPGQGLQFLFEYFSETQRNKGNFPGRFSGRQFSNSRSEMNVSTLELGDSALYLCASSLSVAGVAGELFFGEGSRLTVL.

Many counts were recorded for this clonotype. The V and J genes are TRBV6-1 and TRBJ1-2; TRBD1 is a possible D gene (5 bases). This CDR3 region has 13 residues. V lost 2 bases and J 7 bases, leaving 11 bases between the germline ends. Germline V gene sequence: CDR1 MNHNS, CDR2 SASEGT. In DNA form, the CDR3 reads TGTGCCAGCAGTGAATCCAGGGAACGTGGCTACACCTTC. Its translation: CASSESRERGYTF.

Only a few counts were recorded for this clonotype. The rearrangement joins TRBV30 to TRBJ2-5; D might be TRBD1 or TRBD2, each matching 6 bases. This CDR3 spans 13 amino acids. CDR1 and CDR2 (germline): GTSNPN, SVGIG (reference sequence). The V end was cut by 1 base, the J end by 5 bases, with 11 bases between. CDR3 DNA sequence: TGTGCCTGGAGTGCCGGGGGCGACGAGACCCAGTACTTC. It is translated as CAWSAGGDETQYF. Full variable domain (remainder filled in from reference TRBV30 and TRBJ2-5): SQTIHQWPATLVQPVGSPLSLECTVEGTSNPNLYWYRQAAGRGLQLLFYSVGIGQISSEVPQNLSASRPQDRQFILSSKKLLLSDSGFYLCAWSAGGDETQYFGPGTRLLVL.

This clonotype showed up many times. V and J are TRBV11-2 and TRBJ2-2; D remains unclear. The CDR3 spans 15 residues. Trimming cost V 1 base and J 2 bases, with 8 bases left between them. CDR1 is SGHAT and CDR2 is FQNNGV in the germline V gene. CDR3 amino acids: CASSLVGYNTGELFF. CDR3 nucleotides: TGTGCCAGCAGCTTAGTGGGGTATAACACCGGGGAGCTGTTTTTT. The entire variable domain, with the rest obtained from reference TRBV11-2 and TRBJ2-2, is as follows: EAGVAQSPRYKIIEKRQSVAFWCNPISGHATLYWYQQILGQGPKLLIQFQNNGVVDDSQLPKDRFSAERLKGVDSTLKIQPAKLEDSAVYLCASSLVGYNTGELFFGEGSRLTVL.

This clonotype was detected ten times or more. The rearrangement links TRBV20-1 to TRBJ1-3; maybe TRBD1 (5 bases). Germline assignment: CDR1 DFQATT and CDR2 SNEGSKA (reference sequence). V gave up 0 bases and J gave up 1 base, with 7 bases separating them. The CDR3 is 14 amino acids. CDR3 in amino acids: CSARDAGSGNTIYF. CDR3 nucleotides: TGCAGTGCTAGAGATGCAGGGTCTGGAAACACCATATATTTT.

A word on this clonotype: A much more abundant neighbour one base away suggests this may be a read error. The chain has TRBV2 and TRBJ1-1; unclear D gene. The CDR3 is 15 amino acids. Per germline, CDR1 SNHLY and CDR2 FYNNEI. CDR3 protein: CAGSEALYMNTEAFF. For the CDR3, the DNA is TGTGCCGGCAGTGAAGCTCTTTATATGAACACTGAAGCTTTCTTT.

This clonotype was found many times. This chain connects TRBV7-2 to TRBJ1-6; D gene uncertain. V was shortened by 3 bases and J by 8 bases, with 11 bases between the two germline ends. The germline V gene has CDR1 SGHTA and CDR2 FQGNSA. The CDR3 sequence is 14 residues long. The CDR3 nucleotides are TGTGCCAGCAGCTTGGACTTGGGCCATTCACCCCTCCACTTT. Translating gives CASSLDLGHSPLHF.